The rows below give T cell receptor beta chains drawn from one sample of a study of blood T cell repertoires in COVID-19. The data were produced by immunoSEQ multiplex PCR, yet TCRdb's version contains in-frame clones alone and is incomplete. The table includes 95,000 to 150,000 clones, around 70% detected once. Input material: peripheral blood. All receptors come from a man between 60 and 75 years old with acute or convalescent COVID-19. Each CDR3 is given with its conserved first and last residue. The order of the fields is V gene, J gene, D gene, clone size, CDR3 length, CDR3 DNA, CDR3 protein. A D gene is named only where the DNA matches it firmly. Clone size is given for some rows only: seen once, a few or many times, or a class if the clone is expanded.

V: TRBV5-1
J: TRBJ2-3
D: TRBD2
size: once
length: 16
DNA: TGCGCCAGCAGCTTGTCTCTCGCGGGAGGGACAGATACGCAGTATTTT
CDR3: CASSLSLAGGTDTQYF

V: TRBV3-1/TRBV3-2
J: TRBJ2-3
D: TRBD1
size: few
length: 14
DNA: TGTGCCAGCAGCTGGACAGGGCAAGGAGATACGCAGTATTTT
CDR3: CASSWTGQGDTQYF

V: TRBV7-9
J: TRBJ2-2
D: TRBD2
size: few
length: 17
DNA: TGTGCCAGCACCCAGACTAGCGGGGGACCCAACACCGGGGAGCTGTTTTTT
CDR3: CASTQTSGGPNTGELFF

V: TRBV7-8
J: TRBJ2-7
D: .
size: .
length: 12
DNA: TGTGCCAGCAGCTTAGGCAGGGACGAGCAGTACTTC
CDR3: CASSLGRDEQYF

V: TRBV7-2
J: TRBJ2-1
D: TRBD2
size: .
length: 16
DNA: TGTGCCAGCAGCTTATTCGGGGGGGCCCGGGGCAATGAGCAGTTCTTC
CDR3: CASSLFGGARGNEQFF

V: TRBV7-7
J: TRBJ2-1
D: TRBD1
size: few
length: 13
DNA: TGTGCCAGCAGCTGGGACAGGGACAATGAGCAGTTCTTC
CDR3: CASSWDRDNEQFF

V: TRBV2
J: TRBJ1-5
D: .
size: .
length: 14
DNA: TGTGCCAGCAGCCTTGACAGGCCCAATCAGCCCCAGCATTTT
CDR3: CASSLDRPNQPQHF

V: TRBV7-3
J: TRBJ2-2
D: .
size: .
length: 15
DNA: TGTGCCAGCAGCCCTCAGGGAATCGGCACCGGGGAGCTGTTTTTT
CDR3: CASSPQGIGTGELFF

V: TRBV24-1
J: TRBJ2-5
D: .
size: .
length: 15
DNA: TGTGCCACCAGTGATCTCAGACTCGGTCAAGAGACCCAGTACTTC
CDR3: CATSDLRLGQETQYF

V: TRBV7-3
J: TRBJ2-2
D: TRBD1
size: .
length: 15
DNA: TGTGCCAGCAGGCCCGGCACAGGGGGCACCGGGGAGCTGTTTTTT
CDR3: CASRPGTGGTGELFF

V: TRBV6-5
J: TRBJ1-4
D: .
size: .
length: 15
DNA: TGTGCCAGCAAAGGGGAGGGTTTCAGAAATGAAAAACTGTTTTTT
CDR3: CASKGEGFRNEKLFF

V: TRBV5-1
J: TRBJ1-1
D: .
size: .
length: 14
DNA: TGCGCCAGCAGGCCGGGTGGAAGAGGCACTGAAGCTTTCTTT
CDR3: CASRPGGRGTEAFF

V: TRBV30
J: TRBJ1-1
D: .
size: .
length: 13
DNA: TGTGCCTGGAGTGTGTCAGGGAACGGTGGAGCTTTCTTT
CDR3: CAWSVSGNGGAFF

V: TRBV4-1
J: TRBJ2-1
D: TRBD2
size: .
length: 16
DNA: TGCGCCAGCAGCCACATACTAGCGGACTCCTACAATGAGCAGTTCTTC
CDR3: CASSHILADSYNEQFF

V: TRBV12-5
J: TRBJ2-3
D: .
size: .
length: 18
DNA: TGTGCTAGTGGTTTGGTACACGACGGGAGCCCTAGCACAGATACGCAGTATTTT
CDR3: CASGLVHDGSPSTDTQYF

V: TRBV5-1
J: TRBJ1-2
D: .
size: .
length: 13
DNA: TGCGCCAGCAGCTCAGGGTTCACCTATGGCTACACCTTC
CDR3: CASSSGFTYGYTF

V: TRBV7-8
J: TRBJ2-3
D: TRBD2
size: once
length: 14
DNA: TGTGCCAGCAGCTCCCCTAAGGTAGCGGGGGTGAGGTATTTT
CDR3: CASSSPKVAGVRYF

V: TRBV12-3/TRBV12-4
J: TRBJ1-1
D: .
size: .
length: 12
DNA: TGTGCCAGCAGTCTCCGGGGCACTGAAGCTTTCTTT
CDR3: CASSLRGTEAFF

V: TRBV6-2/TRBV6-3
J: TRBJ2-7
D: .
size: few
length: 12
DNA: TGTGCCAGCAGTCTGGACAGAAATAAGCAGTACTTC
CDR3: CASSLDRNKQYF

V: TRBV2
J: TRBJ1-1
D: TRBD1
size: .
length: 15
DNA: TGTGCCAGCAGTGAGGTCGGGACAGGGGTCACTGAAGCTTTCTTT
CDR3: CASSEVGTGVTEAFF

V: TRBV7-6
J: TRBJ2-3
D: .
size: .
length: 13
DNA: TGTGCCAGCAGCTTGATCGGGACAGATACGCAGTATTTT
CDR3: CASSLIGTDTQYF

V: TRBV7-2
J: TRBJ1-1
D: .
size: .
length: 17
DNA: TGTGCCAGCAGCCGTAATGGACAGCTATTCATGAACACTGAAGCTTTCTTT
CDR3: CASSRNGQLFMNTEAFF

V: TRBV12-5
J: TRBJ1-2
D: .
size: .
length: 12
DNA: TGTGCTAGTGGTTTGTTGGGCGCGGGCTACACCTTC
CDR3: CASGLLGAGYTF

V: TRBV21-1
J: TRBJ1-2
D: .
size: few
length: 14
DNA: TGTGCCAGCAGCAAAGAGCTGGGAGGCTATGGCTACACCTTC
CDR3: CASSKELGGYGYTF

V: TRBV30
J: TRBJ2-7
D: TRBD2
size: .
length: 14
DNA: TGTGCCTGGAGAGCTAGCGGGAGACCATACGAGCAGTACTTC
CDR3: CAWRASGRPYEQYF

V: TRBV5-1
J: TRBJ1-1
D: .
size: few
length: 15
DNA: TGCGCCAGCAGCTTGGCGACAGCCGGAAACACTGAAGCTTTCTTT
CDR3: CASSLATAGNTEAFF

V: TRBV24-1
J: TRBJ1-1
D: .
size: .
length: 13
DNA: TGTGCCACCAGTGGGGGGGGGAACACTGAAGCTTTCTTT
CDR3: CATSGGGNTEAFF

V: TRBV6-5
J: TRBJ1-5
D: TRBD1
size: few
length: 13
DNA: TGTGCCAGCCAGGGGGCATTAAATCAGCCCCAGCATTTT
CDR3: CASQGALNQPQHF

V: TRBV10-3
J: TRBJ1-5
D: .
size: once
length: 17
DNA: TGTGCCATCAGTGAGTCGGGGGGGCAGATAAGCAATCAGCCCCAGCATTTT
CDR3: CAISESGGQISNQPQHF

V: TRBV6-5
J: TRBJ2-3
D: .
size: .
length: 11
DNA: TGTGCCAGCAGTTTCGGGGATACGCAGTATTTT
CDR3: CASSFGDTQYF

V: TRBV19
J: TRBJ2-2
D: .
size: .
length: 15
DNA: TGTGCCAGTAGTATATATCCAGGGAACACCGGGGAGCTGTTTTTT
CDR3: CASSIYPGNTGELFF

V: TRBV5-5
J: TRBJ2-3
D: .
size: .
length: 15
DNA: TGTGCCAGCAGCGAAGGGGCTCCGCAGCCGAATCCGCAGTATTTT
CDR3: CASSEGAPQPNPQYF

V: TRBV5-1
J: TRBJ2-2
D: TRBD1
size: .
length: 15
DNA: TGCGCCAGCAGCCCGGACAGGAGGAACACCGGGGAGCTGTTTTTT
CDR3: CASSPDRRNTGELFF

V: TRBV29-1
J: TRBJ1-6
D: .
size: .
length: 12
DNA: TGCAGCGCCAGAACCCCCCCGGAACCGGGGGTCTTT
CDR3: CSARTPPEPGVF

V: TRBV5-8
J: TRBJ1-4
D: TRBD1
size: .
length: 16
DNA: TGTGCCAGCAGCCGGGACAGGATCTCAACTAATGAAAAACTGTTTTTT
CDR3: CASSRDRISTNEKLFF

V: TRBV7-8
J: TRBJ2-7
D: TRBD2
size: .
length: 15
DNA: TGTGCCAGCAGCCCGACAGCGGGGGGCCCCTTGGAGCAGTACTTC
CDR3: CASSPTAGGPLEQYF

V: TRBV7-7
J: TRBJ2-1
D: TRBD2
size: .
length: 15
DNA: TGTGCCAGCAGCCAGACTAGCGGGCGGTACAATGAGCAGTTCTTC
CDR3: CASSQTSGRYNEQFF

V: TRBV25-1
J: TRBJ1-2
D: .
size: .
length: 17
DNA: TGTGCCAGCAGTGAAATCGGGGCAGGGGAAACTAACTATGGCTACACCTTC
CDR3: CASSEIGAGETNYGYTF

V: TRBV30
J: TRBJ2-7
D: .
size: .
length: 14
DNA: TGTGCCTGGAGTGTACCTAGGAGCTCCTACGAGCAGTACTTC
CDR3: CAWSVPRSSYEQYF

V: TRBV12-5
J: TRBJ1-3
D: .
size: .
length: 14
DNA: TGTGCTAGTGGTATGGACACAAGGCGGGACACCATATATTTT
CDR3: CASGMDTRRDTIYF

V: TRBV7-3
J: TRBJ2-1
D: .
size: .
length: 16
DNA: TGTGCCAGCAGCCTGTCCGGGACTTCTTCCTACAATGAGCAGTTCTTC
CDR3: CASSLSGTSSYNEQFF

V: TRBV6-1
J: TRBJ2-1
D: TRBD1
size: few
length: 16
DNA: TGTGCCAGCAGTGAGCACCCCGGGACAGGTATTAATGAGCAGTTCTTC
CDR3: CASSEHPGTGINEQFF

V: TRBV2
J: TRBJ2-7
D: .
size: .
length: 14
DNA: TGTGCCAGCATAAGACAAATAAACTCCTACGAGCAGTACTTC
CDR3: CASIRQINSYEQYF

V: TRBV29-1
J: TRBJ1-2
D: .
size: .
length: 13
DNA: TGCAGCGTTGAGGAAACAGGGCTTCATGGCTACACCTTC
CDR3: CSVEETGLHGYTF

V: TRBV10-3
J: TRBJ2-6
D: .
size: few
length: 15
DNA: TGTGCCATCAATAAACGCGTCTCTGGGGCCAACGTCCTGACTTTC
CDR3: CAINKRVSGANVLTF

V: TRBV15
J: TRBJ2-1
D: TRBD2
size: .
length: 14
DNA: TGTGCCACCAGCTCCGGGACTAGCGGGACGGAGCAGTTCTTC
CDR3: CATSSGTSGTEQFF

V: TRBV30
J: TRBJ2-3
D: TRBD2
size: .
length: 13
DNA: TGTGCCTGGACTAGCGGGGGCACAGATACGCAGTATTTT
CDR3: CAWTSGGTDTQYF

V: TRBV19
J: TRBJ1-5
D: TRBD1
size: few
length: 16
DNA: TGTGCCAGTAGTAAGGGAACAGGGGGCCATCATCAGCCCCAGCATTTT
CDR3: CASSKGTGGHHQPQHF

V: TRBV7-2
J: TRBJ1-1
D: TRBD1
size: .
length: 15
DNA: TGTGCCAGCAGCTTATATAGGGACAGGGGTAATGAAGCTTTCTTT
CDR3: CASSLYRDRGNEAFF

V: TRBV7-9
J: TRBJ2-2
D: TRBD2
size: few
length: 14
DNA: TGTGCCAGCGGACTAGCGGCGAACACCGGGGAGCTGTTTTTT
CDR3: CASGLAANTGELFF

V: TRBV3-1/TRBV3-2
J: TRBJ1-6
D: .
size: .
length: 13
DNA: TGTGCCAGCCGATCGTGGCAAGATTCACCCCTCCACTTT
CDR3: CASRSWQDSPLHF

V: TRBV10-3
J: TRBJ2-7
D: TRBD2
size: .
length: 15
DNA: TGTGCCATCGGGCTGACTAGCGGGAGATCCTACGAGCAGTACTTC
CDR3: CAIGLTSGRSYEQYF

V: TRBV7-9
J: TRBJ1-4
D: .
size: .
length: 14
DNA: TGTGCCAGCAGCTGGGGCGGGGGGCTGGAAAAACTGTTTTTT
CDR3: CASSWGGGLEKLFF